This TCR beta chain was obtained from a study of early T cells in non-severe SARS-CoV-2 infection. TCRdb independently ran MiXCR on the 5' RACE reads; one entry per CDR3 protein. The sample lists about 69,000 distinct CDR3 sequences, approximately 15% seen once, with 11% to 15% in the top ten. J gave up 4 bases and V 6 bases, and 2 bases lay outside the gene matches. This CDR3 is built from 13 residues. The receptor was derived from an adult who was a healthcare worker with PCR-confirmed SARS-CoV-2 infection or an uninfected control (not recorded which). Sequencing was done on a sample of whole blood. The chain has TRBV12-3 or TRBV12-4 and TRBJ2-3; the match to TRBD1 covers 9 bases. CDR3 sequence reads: CASRRTGADTQYF. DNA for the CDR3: TGTGCCAGCAGACGGACAGGGGCAGATACGCAGTATTTT.